Following are 3 T cell receptor beta chains from one sample sequenced in a study of control samples from healthy donors and cancer patients. Produced via immunoSEQ multiplex PCR; TCRdb's table is partial and in-frame only. This table holds more than 95,000 clones, around 91% found once. Material for sequencing was PBMCs. Every receptor here comes from a woman aged 45-65 years with colorectal cancer.

J is TRBJ1-2 and V is TRBV28; D may be TRBD1 (6 bases). The V end lost 6 bases, the J end lost 3 bases, and 20 bases lay between the germline ends. CDR1 MDHEN and CDR2 SYDVKM come from the germline V gene. The CDR3 spans 16 residues. CDR3 region: CASSSMGGAKDYGYTF. The DNA for the CDR3 is TGTGCCAGCAGCTCTATGGGGGGGGCGAAAGACTATGGCTACACCTTC.

The chain has TRBV24-1 and TRBJ2-1, with D unclear. The CDR3 sequence is 11 residues long. V was trimmed by 5 bases and J by 6 bases, leaving 4 bases between them. In germline, CDR1 is KGHDR, CDR2 SFDVKD. The CDR3 nucleotides read TGTGCCACCAGTGGGGCCAATGAGCAGTTCTTC. Amino acids: CATSGANEQFF.

J is TRBJ2-3 and V is TRBV7-2; D gene unclear. V shed 3 bases and J shed 5 bases, with 3 bases lying between them. The CDR3 spans 11 residues. From germline, CDR1 is SGHTA and CDR2 FQGNSA. In DNA form, the CDR3 reads TGTGCCAGCAGCTTCGGAGATACGCAGTATTTT. Translated: CASSFGDTQYF.